The 22 T cell receptor beta chains given below trace back to one sample, sequenced in a study of spatial heterogeneity in lung cancer. Time point described: blood at routine non-recurrence follow-up after resection. TCRdb processed the 5' RACE reads anew with MiXCR; each CDR3 protein has one entry. The repertoire holds over 35,000 distinct CDR3 sequences, with about 11% as singletons. The source material was PBMCs, sampled at follow-up. These receptor sequences come from a female donor with early-stage non-small cell lung cancer.

The chain links TRBV7-2 to TRBJ2-5, with 11 bases matching TRBD1. Per the germline V gene, CDR1 is SGHTA and CDR2 is FQGNSA. Germline trimming cut 5 bases from V and 6 bases from J; bases unmatched to any gene: 11. CDR3 length: 16 residues. CDR3 DNA: TGTGCCAGCAGCCTCAGATCCGGGACAGGGGGGAAGACCCAGTACTTC. Translation gives CASSLRSGTGGKTQYF.

Worth noting for this clonotype: A much larger clone lies one base from this, so it may be a read error. The V call is TRBV11-2, the J call TRBJ2-7; D is unresolved. CDR1 is SGHAT, CDR2 FQNNGV, per germline. The CDR3 runs to 13 residues. CDR3 region: CANSPQRGYEQYF. The DNA for the CDR3 is TGTGCCAACAGCCCTCAGAGAGGATACGAGCAGTACTTC.

The DNA for the CDR3 is TGTGCCAGTAGTCTCCCAGAGTCCTACGAGCAGTACTTC. Amino acids: CASSLPESYEQYF. This chain joins TRBV19 and TRBJ2-7; D unclear. CDR1 and CDR2 (germline): LNHDA, SQIVND (reference sequence). This CDR3 is 13 amino acids long. V gave up 5 bases and J gave up 1 base, with 9 bases separating them. Combining the CDR3 with reference TRBV19 and TRBJ2-7 gives the whole variable domain DGGITQSPKYLFRKEGQNVTLSCEQNLNHDAMYWYRQDPGQGLRLIYYSQIVNDFQKGDIAEGYSVSREKKESFPLTVTSAQKNPTAFYLCASSLPESYEQYFGPGTRLTVT.

This clonotype was recorded at least ten times. The chain carries TRBV5-6 and TRBJ1-4; no clear D gene. V was cut by 1 base and J by 7 bases, with 17 bases left in between. Germline loops: CDR1 SGHDT, CDR2 YYEEEE. The CDR3 contains 16 residues. The CDR3 here is CASSLRKTTKGEKLFF. The CDR3 DNA reads TGTGCCAGCAGCTTGAGAAAGACAACGAAGGGTGAAAAACTGTTTTTT.

This clonotype was detected ten times or more. V gene TRBV6-5 combines with J gene TRBJ2-3; 10 bases map to TRBD2. The junction had 6 bases not matched to a gene; V was cut back by 5 bases and J by 7 bases. The CDR3 sequence is 14 residues long. CDR1 is MNHEY and CDR2 is SVGAGI in the germline V gene. The CDR3 coding sequence is TGTGCCAGCAGTAGCGGGGGGGCCCAATATACGCAGTATTTT. Amino acids: CASSSGGAQYTQYF.

The sample holds many counts of this clonotype. The junction does not match germline at one end; this may be a read error. The rearrangement links TRBV3-1 to TRBJ2-7; perhaps TRBD1 as D (5 bases). The V gene's germline CDR1 is LGHDT and CDR2 YNNKEL (reference sequence). CDR3 length equals 13 residues. The CDR3 DNA reads as TGTGCCAGCAGCCAAGCACGACAGTACGGGCAGTACTTC. This codes for CASSQARQYGQYF.

In this sample, this clonotype turned up a few times. The chain links TRBV19 to TRBJ1-1; tentative D call: TRBD1 (5 bases). Germline V CDR1 and CDR2: LNHDA, SQIVND (reference sequence). The CDR3 has 15 amino acids. V lost 4 bases and J lost 1, with 13 bases in between. CDR3 region: CASSTVRTKNTEAFF. The CDR3 DNA is TGTGCCAGTAGTACGGTAAGGACAAAGAACACTGAAGCTTTCTTT.

This chain connects TRBV6-1 to TRBJ2-3; D is ambiguous. This CDR3 contains 11 residues. Germline V gives CDR1 MNHNS, CDR2 SASEGT. The germline V and J ends were trimmed by 7 bases and 2 bases, with 4 bases remaining between them. The DNA for the CDR3 is TGTGCCAGCACCTACACAGATACGCAGTATTTT. This sequence encodes CASTYTDTQYF.

This chain links TRBV2 with TRBJ2-5, with D possibly being TRBD1 or TRBD2 (5 bases each). V lost 6 bases and J lost 5, with 13 bases in between. The CDR3 sequence is 13 residues long. Germline CDR1 and CDR2: SNHLY and FYNNEI. CDR3 nucleotides: TGTGCCAGCAGAAGGGACCTTCTGGAGACCCAGTACTTC. Its protein is CASRRDLLETQYF.

The CDR3 region is CASSFGTYNEQFF. Written as DNA, the CDR3 is TGTGCCAGCAGCTTTGGGACCTACAATGAGCAGTTCTTC. The chain recombines TRBV11-3 with TRBJ2-1, with D unclear. Germline V gene data show CDR1 as SGHNT and CDR2 as YENEEA. Trimming left V 3 bases short and J 2 bases short, with 5 bases between. The CDR3 length is 13 residues.

This clonotype was counted many times. This chain uses TRBV7-2 with TRBJ2-7; 10 bases map to TRBD2. CDR3 size: 14 residues. V lost 5 bases and J lost 7; bases outside the gene matches: 8. Germline assignment: CDR1 SGHTA and CDR2 FQGNSA. CDR3 sequence: CASSPGLARWEQYF. In nucleotides, the CDR3 is TGTGCCAGCAGCCCGGGACTAGCGAGATGGGAGCAGTACTTC.

V usage is TRBV20-1 and J usage is TRBJ1-3; no clear D. The germline V and J ends were trimmed by 0 bases and 5 bases, with 17 bases remaining between them. This CDR3 comprises 16 residues. Looked up from germline, CDR1 is DFQATT and CDR2 is SNEGSKA (reference sequence). DNA for the CDR3: TGCAGTGCTAGAGACCCCGACACTGCGTGGCGAAACACCATATATTTT. Amino acid sequence: CSARDPDTAWRNTIYF.

This clonotype qualifies as medium-sized. The chain couples TRBV7-8 to TRBJ2-7; D is undetermined. This CDR3 has 16 residues. V lost 1 base to trimming and J lost 7 bases, with 20 bases between them. Per germline, CDR1 SGHVS and CDR2 FQNEAQ. The CDR3 sequence is CASSLGPGRRLWEQYF. In nucleotides, the CDR3 is TGTGCCAGCAGCTTAGGGCCGGGCAGGCGACTCTGGGAGCAGTACTTC.

This clonotype appeared many times. The chain couples TRBV5-1 to TRBJ2-7; 9 positions match TRBD1. This CDR3 has 15 residues. Germline loops: CDR1 SGHRS, CDR2 YFSETQ. J was trimmed by 7 bases and V by 3 bases; bases with no gene match: 11. The CDR3 nucleotides are TGCGCCAGCAGCTCGTTCGGACAGGGGTCTGATGAGCAGTACTTC. It codes for CASSSFGQGSDEQYF. Based on the CDR3 plus reference TRBV5-1 and TRBJ2-7, the full variable domain is KAGVTQTPRYLIKTRGQQVTLSCSPISGHRSVSWYQQTPGQGLQFLFEYFSETQRNKGNFPGRFSGRQFSNSRSEMNVSTLELGDSALYLCASSSFGQGSDEQYFGPGTRLTVT.

This clonotype was detected many times. The CDR3 DNA reads as TGTGCCATCAGTGTACGAGCCCCAACTAGCGGGGGTGAGACCCAGTACTTC. Its translation is CAISVRAPTSGGETQYF. The chain couples TRBV10-3 to TRBJ2-5; 11 bases line up with TRBD2. This CDR3 has 17 amino acids. In germline, CDR1 is ENHRY, CDR2 SYGVKD. V lost 4 bases, J lost 5 bases, and 12 bases stayed unmatched.

This clonotype was seen many times. The rearrangement uses TRBV7-8 and TRBJ1-4; D is unresolved. The CDR3 loop spans 13 amino acids. In germline, CDR1 is SGHVS, CDR2 FQNEAQ. V lost 1 base, J lost 6 bases, and 6 bases lay in between. The CDR3: CASSLGFYEKLFF. CDR3 DNA sequence: TGTGCCAGCAGCTTAGGGTTTTATGAAAAACTGTTTTTT.

The V gene is TRBV7-3, the J gene TRBJ2-1; TRBD1 aligns across 10 bases. CDR1 and CDR2 (germline): SGHTA, FQGTGA. V trimming: 1 base; J trimming: 0 bases; junction bases outside the gene matches: 6. This CDR3 is built from 18 residues. The CDR3 bases are TGTGCCAGCAGCTTAAGGGACAGGGGTGTTAGCTCCTACAATGAGCAGTTCTTC. Its protein product is CASSLRDRGVSSYNEQFF.

V usage is TRBV5-1 and J usage is TRBJ2-7; no definite D call. Germline CDR1 is SGHRS and CDR2 is YFSETQ. V gave up 4 bases and J gave up 1 base, with 6 bases separating them. CDR3 length: 12 amino acids. DNA of the CDR3: TGCGCCAGCAGCCTTGAGTCCTACGAGCAGTACTTC. Translation gives CASSLESYEQYF.

In its sample, this clonotype was seen a few times. The chain joins TRBV10-3 to TRBJ2-7; TRBD1 might be the D (6 bases). With 0 bases removed from V and 3 bases from J, the gap between germline ends came to 9 bases. The germline gives CDR1 ENHRY, CDR2 SYGVKD. The CDR3 runs to 14 residues. CDR3 sequence: CAISESVTGYEQYF. DNA for the CDR3: TGTGCCATCAGTGAGTCGGTGACAGGCTACGAGCAGTACTTC.

The chain employs TRBV5-1 and TRBJ1-6; no definite D call. The CDR3 contains 14 residues. Germline CDR1 reads SGHRS; CDR2 reads YFSETQ. V lost 0 bases, J lost 7 bases, and 8 bases lay in between. The CDR3 coding sequence is TGCGCCAGCAGCTTGGAAGGAGCGAATTCACCCCTCCACTTT. Amino acid sequence: CASSLEGANSPLHF. Using reference TRBV5-1 and TRBJ1-6 for the parts outside the CDR3, the full variable domain is KAGVTQTPRYLIKTRGQQVTLSCSPISGHRSVSWYQQTPGQGLQFLFEYFSETQRNKGNFPGRFSGRQFSNSRSEMNVSTLELGDSALYLCASSLEGANSPLHFGNGTRLTVT.

The sample holds many counts of this clonotype. The J gene is TRBJ1-1, the V gene TRBV9; D gene unclear. With 1 base removed from V and 2 bases from J, the gap between germline ends came to 6 bases. This CDR3 comprises 13 residues. CDR1 is SGDLS and CDR2 is YYNGEE in the germline V gene. The CDR3 sequence is CASSVKGNTEAFF. The CDR3 nucleotides read TGTGCCAGCAGCGTAAAGGGAAACACTGAAGCTTTCTTT. Combining the CDR3 with reference TRBV9 and TRBJ1-1 gives the whole variable domain DSGVTQTPKHLITATGQRVTLRCSPRSGDLSVYWYQQSLDQGLQFLIQYYNGEERAKGNILERFSAQQFPDLHSELNLSSLELGDSALYFCASSVKGNTEAFFGQGTRLTVV.

This clonotype was seen many times. This CDR3 is CASSWGETQYF. The CDR3 DNA reads TGTGCCAGCAGTTGGGGAGAGACCCAGTACTTC. The V and J genes are TRBV12-3 or TRBV12-4 and TRBJ2-5; D call uncertain. The CDR3 spans 11 residues. Trimming pared 4 bases from V and 4 bases from J, leaving 4 bases between.